Listed below are T cell receptor beta chains from one sample, sequenced in a study of blood T cell repertoires in COVID-19. Assay used: immunoSEQ multiplex PCR; TCRdb lists only in-frame clones, some missing. This sample yields tens of thousands of clones, of which roughly 80% are seen a single time; 12% belongs to the top ten. Sequenced material: peripheral blood. These receptors all stem from a human donor in a cohort sampled during active COVID-19. The CDR3 runs from the conserved cysteine through the conserved F or W. The D gene is left open where the match is weak. Size values are once, few and many counts, or a class for expanded clones, and some rows have none.

abundance,j_gene,v_gene,len,d_gene,CDR3aa,CDR3nt
NA,TRBJ2-1,TRBV5-1,15,TRBD1,CASSSGQGLHNEQFF,TGCGCCAGCAGCTCCGGACAGGGCCTCCACAATGAGCAGTTCTTC
once,TRBJ2-7,TRBV5-1,16,TRBD1,CASSLQGTGGNYEQYF,TGCGCCAGCAGCTTGCAGGGGACAGGGGGCAACTACGAGCAGTACTTC
once,TRBJ2-6,TRBV18,17,TRBD1,CASSPRQGVTGANVLTF,TGTGCCAGCTCACCAAGACAGGGGGTAACTGGGGCCAACGTCCTGACTTTC
NA,TRBJ2-7,TRBV6-5,15,TRBD2,CASSYSTSGAYEQYF,TGTGCCAGCAGTTACTCGACTAGCGGAGCTTACGAGCAGTACTTC
few,TRBJ1-4,TRBV30,16,TRBD1,CAWSVGTGGAREKLFF,TGTGCCTGGAGTGTTGGGACAGGGGGCGCGAGAGAAAAACTGTTTTTT
few,TRBJ1-6,TRBV29-1,14,NA,CSVVVGGVNSPLHF,TGCAGCGTTGTGGTGGGGGGGGTTAATTCACCCCTCCACTTT
NA,TRBJ1-2,TRBV19,17,NA,CASSPAAGPAGDYGYTF,TGTGCCAGTAGTCCAGCCGCTGGTCCTGCGGGGGACTATGGCTACACCTTC
NA,TRBJ2-7,TRBV7-9,13,TRBD1,CASNGQGPYEQYF,TGTGCCAGCAACGGACAGGGTCCCTACGAGCAGTACTTC
NA,TRBJ1-5,TRBV6-6,13,NA,CASTDTWNQPQHF,TGTGCCAGCACCGACACTTGGAATCAGCCCCAGCATTTT
NA,TRBJ2-7,TRBV5-1,13,NA,CASSLVGADEQYF,TGCGCCAGCAGCTTGGTAGGGGCCGACGAGCAGTACTTC
once,TRBJ1-4,TRBV28,14,TRBD1,CASSFRTGLEKLFF,TGTGCCAGCAGTTTCCGGACAGGGCTAGAAAAACTGTTTTTT
NA,TRBJ1-2,TRBV28,15,TRBD1,CASSLTIGTVYGYTF,TGTGCCAGCAGTTTAACCATCGGGACAGTCTATGGCTACACCTTC
NA,TRBJ2-4,TRBV27,14,TRBD1,CASMSGTGSDIQYF,TGTGCCAGCATGTCCGGGACAGGGTCGGACATTCAGTACTTC
few,TRBJ1-5,TRBV27,15,TRBD1,CASSPRQGLGGPQHF,TGTGCCAGCAGTCCTAGACAGGGCCTCGGGGGGCCCCAGCATTTT